This T cell receptor beta chain was found in a study of tissue T cells after allogeneic stem cell transplantation. Method: immunoSEQ multiplex PCR; TCRdb's copy keeps in-frame clones and lacks some. In the table there are 48,000 or so clones, roughly 73% of which are singletons. Study-wide results and caveats: Anatomically similar tissues had similar TCR repertoires within each patient. Tissue-detected TCR repertoire was only partly captured by blood and spleen T cells.

The V and J ends lost 0 bases and 7 bases respectively, with 10 bases between them. The CDR3 totals 14 residues. Germline-derived CDR1 and CDR2 are NNHNN and SYGAGS (reference sequence). A remark on this clone: Its matching antigen is unknown. All gene names here are mouse names. The CDR3 end lies 1 residue beyond the end of the read and is filled in from the germline J gene.

The chain uses TRBV13-2 and TRBJ1-4, with D uncertain. This receptor was obtained from a pool of C57BL/6 mice in good health. The sample comprised sorted cells pooled from one or two spleens. CDR3: CASGDAGVGERLFF. The covered CDR3 bases are TGTGCCAGCGGTGATGCTGGGGTTGGCGAAAGATTATTT.